This is a list of T cell receptor beta chains from one sample in a study. TCRdb analysed the RT-PCR reads with MiXCR anew, one entry per CDR3 protein. The sample records around 700,000 distinct CDR3 sequences, approximately 15% being singletons. Sequencing used memory CD4+ T cells from blood. These receptors came from a female donor in good health, serving as a healthy control. CDR3s leave out the opening cysteine and the closing phenylalanine or tryptophan.

>TRBJ2-7|TRBV27
ASSFKANSYEQY
>TRBJ2-5|TRBV4-2
ASSARDSGSETQY
>TRBJ1-4|TRBV4-3
ASSQDLGHTREKLF
>TRBJ2-7|TRBV11-1
ASSLQKASDEQY
>TRBJ2-5|TRBV4-2
ASSPWAGETQY
>TRBJ2-7|TRBV27
ASSLSRDSYEQY
>TRBJ2-7|TRBV18
ASSPSPGARGLGDEQY
>TRBJ2-5|TRBV5-1
ASSLISGQETQY
>TRBJ2-5|TRBV5-1
ASSSDRAVETQY
>TRBJ1-1|TRBV9
ASSEPRGSMNTEAF
>TRBJ2-1|TRBV9
ASSAHRVDVTFEQF
>TRBJ1-5|TRBV6-2/TRBV6-3
ASSYNSRRTANQPKH
>TRBJ1-2|TRBV5-1
ASSARTTGTTYGYT
>TRBJ2-7|TRBV28
ASREVSGHLWDEQY
>TRBJ2-2|TRBV12-3/TRBV12-4
ASSLAGGVGELF
>TRBJ1-1|TRBV28
ASSSGTGVTEAF
>TRBJ2-3|TRBV25-1
ASSEFGRTDTQY
>TRBJ2-5|TRBV5-1
ASSLPERTRQETQY
>TRBJ1-5|TRBV28
ASLGDNGLRQPQH
>TRBJ1-5|TRBV6-1
ASSEEQGASNQPQH
>TRBJ1-1|TRBV12-3/TRBV12-4
ASSSGWGKNTEAF
>TRBJ1-2|TRBV7-9
ASSRSNNPQLYGYT
>TRBJ2-3|TRBV27
ASSLERELPMV
>TRBJ1-1|TRBV18
ASSRPGQGALGAF
>TRBJ1-6|TRBV12-3/TRBV12-4
ASSQQQGAGSPLH
>TRBJ2-1|TRBV28
AAVGQATFNEQF
>TRBJ2-6|TRBV7-6
ASSLAHGANVLT
>TRBJ1-1|TRBV3-1
ASSQEGSTEAF